This T cell receptor beta chain was identified in a study of blood T cell repertoires in COVID-19. Study in general: The cDNA or gDNA used as material had been derived from T cells, B-cell-depleted T cells, or PBMCs.

The V gene end was trimmed by 5 bases and the J gene end by 0 bases; junction bases not matched to a gene: 13. The CDR3 extends over 18 amino acids. Germline V gene sequence: CDR1 SGHTA, CDR2 FQGNSA. Original analysis: From reference gene primer amplification, estimates of nucleated cell counts were derived. Profiled with immunoSEQ multiplex PCR; TCRdb holds only in-frame clones, not every one. V, J and clone size derive from that table, while D and trimming were established from the DNA sequence. Of about 36,000 clones listed, roughly 89% are singletons. The specimen sequenced was peripheral blood. V usage is TRBV7-2 and J usage is TRBJ2-4, with 7 bases aligning to TRBD1. This clonotype originated in a man aged 55 to 70 with active or convalescent COVID-19. CDR3 sequence (DNA): TGTGCCAGCAGCCCCGGGACAGTCCTCGCTCTAGCCAAAAACATTCAGTACTTC. Translated, it gives CASSPGTVLALAKNIQYF.